The text below deals with one TCR beta chain. The antigen is unknown. The donors were members of the validation cohort comprising approximately 120 subjects, separate from the approximately 700-subject first cohort. Germline CDR1 SGHDT, CDR2 YYEEEE. V gave up 4 bases and J gave up 8 bases, with 12 bases separating them. The length of the CDR3 is 12 residues. TCRdb's copy holds only in-frame clones and misses some; the assay was immunoSEQ multiplex PCR. The sample records 150,000 to 200,000 clones, 84% being singletons. The entry originates in a study of cytomegalovirus exposure and HLA in healthy donors. Study-level points and caveats: CMV antigen specificity of a few CMV-associated chains was confirmed in vitro. There were 164 TCR beta chains listed as cytomegalovirus-associated. Most TCRs appeared rarely, but some public TCRs recurred in many donors.

The source is a woman aged 25 to 39 in good health and CMV-seropositive. The chain couples TRBV5-6 to TRBJ1-2; no definite D call. The sequencing sample was made of PBMCs. In nucleotides, the CDR3 is TGTGCCAGCAGCCTCGACCTGAGGGGCTACACCTTC. Its translation is CASSLDLRGYTF.